This TCR beta chain was documented in a study of CD8 T cells in Susac syndrome. General observations from the study: Clonal expansion was present among Susac CD8+ cells. This expansion reached its peak in TEMRA cells and in active patients. Roughly 5 Susac-specific public clones appeared in CD8+ TEMRA repertoires, and about 16 in total CD8+ repertoires.

Worth noting for this clonotype: Antigen: not known.

An input of about 0.45 to 1 ug of RNA was subjected to reverse transcription using random hexamers. The CDR3 of TCR beta was amplified by immunoSEQ multiplex PCR across 54 Vbeta and 13 Jbeta. TCRdb recomputed calls from the immunoSEQ multiplex PCR reads with MiXCR, one row per CDR3 protein. The sample has about 150,000 distinct CDR3 sequences; around 95% are singletons. The CDR3 contains 17 residues. Germline values: CDR1 LGHDT, CDR2 YNNKEL (reference sequence). With V trimmed by 1 base and J by 4 bases, 5 bases remained unmatched. High-throughput TCR beta sequencing covered peripheral CD8+ and CD4+ T cells.

Sequencing was carried out using CD8+ T cells from PBMCs. The receptor comes from a human donor with Susac syndrome. The J gene is TRBJ2-1, the V gene TRBV3-1, with TRBD2 matching 12 bases. As DNA, the CDR3 is TGTGCCAGCAGCCAAGGTGAACTAGCGGGAGGTTACAATGAGCAGTTCTTC. Translated: CASSQGELAGGYNEQFF.